Below, 20 T cell receptor beta chains from the same sample are listed, as sequenced in a study of early T cells in non-severe SARS-CoV-2 infection. TCRdb recomputed calls from the 5' RACE reads with MiXCR, one row per CDR3 protein. The table lists around 83,000 distinct CDR3 sequences, about 12% of them singletons. Material: whole blood, obtained at baseline. The receptors come from an adult who was a healthcare worker with PCR-confirmed SARS-CoV-2 infection or an uninfected control (not recorded which).

This clonotype was seen many times. The chain carries TRBV14 and TRBJ1-6; a possible D gene is TRBD1 (6 bases). Germline V gene sequence: CDR1 SGHDN, CDR2 FVKESK. V shed 4 bases and J shed 8 bases, with 12 bases lying between them. The CDR3 consists of 14 residues. The chain's CDR3 is CASSLTGWDSPLHF. The CDR3 DNA sequence: TGTGCCAGCAGCCTAACAGGGTGGGATTCACCCCTCCACTTT.

The chain links TRBV7-9 to TRBJ2-5, with D perhaps matching TRBD1 or TRBD2 (5 bases each). This CDR3 spans 16 amino acids. Per germline, CDR1 SEHNR and CDR2 FQNEAQ (reference sequence). Trimming shortened V by 1 base and J by 4 bases, and 16 bases separated the two germline ends. DNA for the CDR3: TGTGCCAGCAGCTTAGAGGGGACGATGGTCGGAGAGACCCAGTACTTC. Translating gives CASSLEGTMVGETQYF.

This clonotype was picked up many times. The J gene is TRBJ2-3, the V gene TRBV14; 11 nucleotides align to TRBD2. The germline gives CDR1 SGHDN, CDR2 FVKESK. The CDR3 is 17 residues long. Germline trimming cut 5 bases from V and 0 bases from J; bases unmatched to any gene: 7. In DNA, the CDR3 is TGTGCCAGCAGCTCTACTAGCGGGGGCTATAGCACAGATACGCAGTATTTT. It encodes CASSSTSGGYSTDTQYF.

The V gene is TRBV20-1, the J gene TRBJ2-4; tentatively, D is TRBD1 or TRBD2 (5 bases each). The germline V gene has CDR1 DFQATT and CDR2 SNEGSKA (reference sequence). Trimming shortened V by 0 bases and J by 0 bases, and 9 bases separated the two germline ends. This CDR3 spans 15 amino acids. The CDR3 here is CSARDTGGAKNIQYF. For the CDR3, the DNA is TGCAGTGCTAGAGATACAGGAGGAGCCAAAAACATTCAGTACTTC.

This clonotype was observed a few times. This rearrangement joins TRBV6-6 to TRBJ1-3; TRBD1 matches 8 bases. V lost 5 bases, J lost 0 bases, and 3 bases stayed unmatched. The CDR3 contains 15 residues. CDR1 is MNHNY and CDR2 is SVGAGI in the germline V gene (reference sequence). The CDR3, as DNA: TGTGCCAGCAGTCGACAGGGGTCCTCTGGAAACACCATATATTTT. This codes for CASSRQGSSGNTIYF.

The chain recombines TRBV11-3 with TRBJ1-5, with a tentative D call TRBD1 (6 bases). The germline CDR1 and CDR2 sequences are SGHNT and YENEEA. The CDR3 sequence is 14 residues long. The V gene lost 5 bases and the J gene lost 5 bases, with 13 bases spanning the gap. The CDR3: CASSPGGADQPQHF. The CDR3 nucleotides are TGTGCCAGCAGCCCCGGGGGGGCAGATCAGCCCCAGCATTTT.

This clonotype has at least ten counts. The CDR3 coding sequence is TGTGCCAGCAGCCACGGGGGGACCGCCCGGTACGAGCAGTACTTC. It encodes CASSHGGTARYEQYF. This chain joins TRBV28 and TRBJ2-7; 7 bases map to TRBD2. The trim removed 6 bases at V and 4 bases at J, leaving 12 bases unmatched. This CDR3 is built from 15 residues. CDR1 and CDR2 (germline): MDHEN, SYDVKM.

This clonotype showed up just a few times. This chain connects TRBV11-3 to TRBJ2-1; TRBD1 aligns across 11 bases. Germline V gene lookup returns CDR1 SGHNT and CDR2 YENEEA. CDR3 length equals 15 residues. The V and J ends lost 5 bases and 6 bases, in that order; junction bases with no gene match: 6. The DNA of the CDR3 is TGTGCCAGCAGCCCGGGACAGGGGGGGCGCAATGAGCAGTTCTTC. The encoded protein is CASSPGQGGRNEQFF.

The chain carries TRBV6-2 or TRBV6-3 and TRBJ2-1; TRBD2 matches 12 bases. CDR1 is MNHEY and CDR2 is SVGEGT in the germline V gene. The CDR3 has 16 residues. V shed 6 bases and J 6 bases; nucleotides not matched to a gene: 9. The CDR3: CASSLGRLAGVNEQFF. In DNA form, the CDR3 reads TGTGCCAGCAGCCTTGGGAGACTAGCGGGGGTCAATGAGCAGTTCTTC.

This clonotype came up a few times. CDR3 nucleotide sequence: TGTGCCAGCAGCTCCGGGGGGCAGCCGAACACTGAAGCTTTCTTT. Translated: CASSSGGQPNTEAFF. V gene TRBV7-3 combines with J gene TRBJ1-1, with D perhaps TRBD1 (6 bases). This CDR3 is built from 15 residues. V lost 4 bases to trimming and J lost 1 base, with 13 bases between them. Germline V gene data show CDR1 as SGHTA and CDR2 as FQGTGA. Drawing the rest from reference TRBV7-3 and TRBJ1-1, the complete variable domain is GAGVSQTPSNKVTEKGKYVELRCDPISGHTALYWYRQSLGQGPEFLIYFQGTGAADDSGLPNDRFFAVRPEGSVSTLKIQRTERGDSAVYLCASSSGGQPNTEAFFGQGTRLTVV.

This clonotype was seen a few times. This chain connects TRBV19 to TRBJ2-7; tentatively, D is TRBD2 (6 bases). V was trimmed by 0 bases and J by 0 bases, leaving 12 bases between them. The V gene's germline CDR1 is LNHDA and CDR2 SQIVND (reference sequence). This CDR3 is 16 amino acids long. CDR3 loop: CASSIDPATSSYEQYF. CDR3 DNA sequence: TGTGCCAGTAGTATAGATCCAGCGACTAGCTCCTACGAGCAGTACTTC. The full variable domain, with the rest looked up from reference TRBV19 and TRBJ2-7, is DGGITQSPKYLFRKEGQNVTLSCEQNLNHDAMYWYRQDPGQGLRLIYYSQIVNDFQKGDIAEGYSVSREKKESFPLTVTSAQKNPTAFYLCASSIDPATSSYEQYFGPGTRLTVT.

The sample holds a few counts of this clonotype. The chain employs TRBV7-9 and TRBJ2-2; D remains ambiguous. Deletions cut 1 base from V and 5 bases from J, with 8 bases between. The CDR3 consists of 14 residues. CDR1 and CDR2 from the germline V gene are SEHNR and FQNEAQ (reference sequence). The CDR3 nucleotides are TGTGCCAGCAGCTTAGAATCGGTTACCGGGGAGCTGTTTTTT. This translates into CASSLESVTGELFF. The full variable domain, completed using reference TRBV7-9 and TRBJ2-2, is DTGVSQNPRHKITKRGQNVTFRCDPISEHNRLYWYRQTLGQGPEFLTYFQNEAQLEKSRLLSDRFSAERPKGSFSTLEIQRTEQGDSAMYLCASSLESVTGELFFGEGSRLTVL.

The V gene is TRBV5-1, the J gene TRBJ2-5; 10 nucleotides line up with TRBD1. CDR1 and CDR2 (germline): SGHRS, YFSETQ. The CDR3 consists of 15 residues. The junction had 8 bases not matched to a gene; V was cut back by 3 bases and J by 6 bases. CDR3 amino acids: CASSYTTGGEQTQYF. CDR3 bases: TGCGCCAGCAGCTATACGACAGGGGGCGAACAGACCCAGTACTTC.

The genes are TRBV3-1 and TRBJ2-5; D may be TRBD2 (6 bases). Germline values: CDR1 LGHDT, CDR2 YNNKEL (reference sequence). The CDR3 spans 15 residues. V lost 4 bases and J 5 bases, leaving 17 bases between the germline ends. For the CDR3, the DNA is TGTGCCAGCAGCCCCCGGGGGTCATTCCAGGAGACCCAGTACTTC. Translated, it gives CASSPRGSFQETQYF.

This clonotype was counted many times. The chain couples TRBV20-1 to TRBJ2-3; 10 bases are shared with TRBD2. The CDR3 consists of 16 residues. Trimming at V came to 0 bases and at J to 4 bases, leaving 7 bases not matched to a gene. Germline values: CDR1 DFQATT, CDR2 SNEGSKA (reference sequence). Written as DNA, the CDR3 is TGCAGTGCTAGAGATTTGGCTAGCGGGAGCCCAGATACGCAGTATTTT. Its protein product is CSARDLASGSPDTQYF.

V gene TRBV29-1 combines with J gene TRBJ2-3; 11 nucleotides match TRBD2. This CDR3 region has 15 residues. With 7 bases clipped from V and 2 bases from J, the junction kept 8 bases outside the gene matches. CDR1 SQVTM and CDR2 ANQGSEA come from the germline V gene. For the CDR3, the DNA is TGCAGCGCTTTAGCGGGGGGGAGACCCACAGATACGCAGTATTTT. Its translation: CSALAGGRPTDTQYF.

The V gene is TRBV4-1, the J gene TRBJ1-2, with 8 bases that match TRBD1. The CDR3 is 16 amino acids. Germline V gene sequence: CDR1 MGHRA, CDR2 YSYEKL. J gave up 4 bases and V 0 bases, and 7 bases lay outside the gene matches. The CDR3 DNA sequence: TGCGCCAGCAGCCAAGATCTGGACAGGGCATTCTATGGCTACACCTTC. This codes for CASSQDLDRAFYGYTF.

This clonotype was recorded many times. The chain combines TRBV12-3 or TRBV12-4 with TRBJ2-1; tentatively, D is TRBD2 (6 bases). The CDR3 loop spans 15 amino acids. V was cut by 5 bases and J by 7 bases, with 18 bases left in between. This CDR3 is CASSPKARGVNEQFF. The CDR3 DNA follows: TGTGCCAGCAGTCCCAAGGCGCGCGGGGTAAATGAGCAGTTCTTC.

This clonotype was found a few times. The chain uses TRBV27 and TRBJ2-1; 15 bases fit TRBD2. The CDR3 covers 18 residues. The germline V gene has CDR1 MNHEY and CDR2 SMNVEV (reference sequence). After removal of 1 base from V and 11 bases from J, the junction contained 12 bases not matched to a gene. The CDR3 spells CASSLLGLAGGLILKQFF. The CDR3 bases are TGTGCCAGCAGTTTATTAGGACTAGCGGGAGGGCTTATTTTGAAGCAGTTCTTC.

The chain is built from TRBV11-2 and TRBJ2-3; 9 bases map to TRBD2. The length of the CDR3 is 16 residues. The trim removed 3 bases at V and 2 bases at J, leaving 6 bases unmatched. Germline assignment: CDR1 SGHAT and CDR2 FQNNGV. For the CDR3, the DNA is TGTGCCAGCAGCTTTGCTAGCGGGATCCTCACAGATACGCAGTATTTT. Residues: CASSFASGILTDTQYF.